A selection of T cell receptor beta chains follows, all from one sample in a study of blood T cell repertoires in COVID-19. Sequenced by immunoSEQ multiplex PCR; TCRdb stores in-frame clones only, minus some. Found here are a few hundred thousand clones, 70% to 90% of them singletons; the top ten hold approximately 1.3%. The sequencing sample was made of peripheral blood. These receptors were taken from an elderly man with acute or convalescent COVID-19. Both conserved end residues are part of each CDR3. D genes are given only for firm matches.

D gene: NA
V gene: TRBV5-6
J gene: TRBJ2-2
CDR3 protein: CASSLRGSAGELFF

D gene: NA
V gene: TRBV28
J gene: TRBJ2-4
CDR3 protein: CASRDDKNIQYF

D gene: TRBD2
V gene: TRBV28
J gene: TRBJ2-3
CDR3 protein: CASSPLSGSTDTQYF

D gene: NA
V gene: TRBV7-2
J gene: TRBJ2-3
CDR3 protein: CASSLGRGADTQYF

D gene: TRBD2
V gene: TRBV7-9
J gene: TRBJ2-1
CDR3 protein: CASSPKGSGRFDEQFF

D gene: TRBD1
V gene: TRBV12-5
J gene: TRBJ2-7
CDR3 protein: CASALDRAHDEQYF

D gene: NA
V gene: TRBV6-5
J gene: TRBJ2-7
CDR3 protein: CASSRPRTASYEQYF

D gene: NA
V gene: TRBV3-1/TRBV3-2
J gene: TRBJ1-6
CDR3 protein: CASSHEFGEPQSPLHF

D gene: NA
V gene: TRBV5-4
J gene: TRBJ2-5
CDR3 protein: CASSLSPRGSQETQYF

D gene: NA
V gene: TRBV6-1
J gene: TRBJ1-2
CDR3 protein: CASSEATGGRLYGYTF

D gene: TRBD2
V gene: TRBV19
J gene: TRBJ2-3
CDR3 protein: CASSISSGRNTQYF

D gene: TRBD1
V gene: TRBV5-1
J gene: TRBJ1-1
CDR3 protein: CASSLGTGLTEAFF

D gene: TRBD1
V gene: TRBV5-6
J gene: TRBJ1-2
CDR3 protein: CASSLGRGRIGYTF

D gene: NA
V gene: TRBV2
J gene: TRBJ1-1
CDR3 protein: CASRDPGGPSKGTEAFF

D gene: NA
V gene: TRBV7-9
J gene: TRBJ1-1
CDR3 protein: CASSLEQNTEAFF

D gene: NA
V gene: TRBV3-1/TRBV3-2
J gene: TRBJ2-7
CDR3 protein: CASSQEGRGTGYEQYF

D gene: TRBD2
V gene: TRBV25-1
J gene: TRBJ2-1
CDR3 protein: CASRSGGAGEQFF

D gene: TRBD1
V gene: TRBV29-1
J gene: TRBJ1-2
CDR3 protein: CSVPGQGINGYTF

D gene: TRBD2
V gene: TRBV28
J gene: TRBJ2-1
CDR3 protein: CASRRSGSSHEQFF

D gene: TRBD1
V gene: TRBV7-3
J gene: TRBJ2-1
CDR3 protein: CASSLPGQADEQFF

D gene: NA
V gene: TRBV5-4
J gene: TRBJ1-6
CDR3 protein: CASSLQGGYSPLHF

D gene: TRBD1
V gene: TRBV27
J gene: TRBJ2-7
CDR3 protein: CASSLTGTGRYEQYF

D gene: TRBD1
V gene: TRBV18
J gene: TRBJ1-1
CDR3 protein: CASSRGQGETEAFF

D gene: NA
V gene: TRBV6-2/TRBV6-3
J gene: TRBJ1-5
CDR3 protein: CASSYSSNQPQHF

D gene: TRBD2
V gene: TRBV25-1
J gene: TRBJ2-3
CDR3 protein: CASSEWTSGDTQYF

D gene: NA
V gene: TRBV15
J gene: TRBJ2-1
CDR3 protein: CATSISVSSYNEQFF

D gene: TRBD1
V gene: TRBV3-1/TRBV3-2
J gene: TRBJ2-1
CDR3 protein: CASSQETGGANNEQFF

D gene: TRBD2
V gene: TRBV7-7
J gene: TRBJ2-3
CDR3 protein: CASSPGLAGGTDTQYF

D gene: NA
V gene: TRBV6-5
J gene: TRBJ1-6
CDR3 protein: CASSSYVGGNSPLHF

D gene: NA
V gene: TRBV20-1
J gene: TRBJ2-7
CDR3 protein: CSAYTSGEQYF

D gene: NA
V gene: TRBV4-3
J gene: TRBJ2-5
CDR3 protein: CASSQEGQGGRETQYF

D gene: NA
V gene: TRBV6-5
J gene: TRBJ1-6
CDR3 protein: CASSYREANSPLHF

D gene: NA
V gene: TRBV5-1
J gene: TRBJ1-2
CDR3 protein: CASSLELQNYGYTF

D gene: TRBD1
V gene: TRBV18
J gene: TRBJ1-2
CDR3 protein: CASSPPVAGGGGYTF

D gene: NA
V gene: TRBV6-1
J gene: TRBJ1-1
CDR3 protein: CASSEDDHTDTEAFF

D gene: TRBD2
V gene: TRBV2
J gene: TRBJ2-5
CDR3 protein: CASSWGGEKETQYF

D gene: NA
V gene: TRBV5-1
J gene: TRBJ2-3
CDR3 protein: CASSKNGGGGTDTQYF

D gene: NA
V gene: TRBV7-9
J gene: TRBJ2-3
CDR3 protein: CASSLGAGPDTQYF

D gene: NA
V gene: TRBV15
J gene: TRBJ1-5
CDR3 protein: CATSRFPTGTQNQPQHF

D gene: TRBD1
V gene: TRBV7-3
J gene: TRBJ2-5
CDR3 protein: CASSLTQGAETQYF

D gene: NA
V gene: TRBV6-2/TRBV6-3
J gene: TRBJ1-1
CDR3 protein: CASSYNTYTEAFF

D gene: NA
V gene: TRBV27
J gene: TRBJ1-5
CDR3 protein: CASSSSGHQPQHF